This T cell receptor (beta chain) derives from a study of identical twins. Study outcomes and limitations: Twin pairs' shared out-of-frame alpha sequences were enriched in low generation probability.

Unique molecular identifiers were present on the cDNA, which also gained a universal primer site by template switching. Using its own MiXCR run on the 5' RACE reads, TCRdb lists one record per CDR3 protein. The profile shows a few hundred thousand distinct CDR3 sequences, 9.5% of them singletons. Germline assignment: CDR1 SGHAT and CDR2 FQNNGV. The V segment lost 4 bases and the J segment 4 bases; nucleotides outside the gene matches: 11. CDR3 length: 18 amino acids. This clonotype has more than one count but fewer than ten. Its antigen is currently unknown. The same specimen was also included in a second study, on yellow fever vaccine responses in identical twins.

J is TRBJ2-5 and V is TRBV11-2, with 14 bases matching TRBD2. This sequence originates from a young woman in good health. Material: CD8+ T cells sorted from blood. The CDR3 loop is CASSSGLAGGLPRETQYF. The DNA of the CDR3 is TGTGCCAGCAGCTCAGGACTAGCGGGAGGCCTTCCACGAGAGACCCAGTACTTC.